The 21 T cell receptor beta chains reported below all come from one sample, sequenced in a study of OX40 agonist ivuxolimab in advanced cancers. The repertoire was sequenced with immunoSEQ multiplex PCR; TCRdb's copy has only in-frame clones and lacks some. Here the sample spans around 69,000 clones, 83% being singletons. The sequencing here drew on CD4+ or CD8+ T cells sorted from blood, taken in a trial of the OX40 agonist ivuxolimab. The receptors come from an adult with an advanced solid tumor such as melanoma, head and neck, liver or kidney cancer.

The rearrangement uses TRBV4-2 and TRBJ2-6; 10 bases agree with TRBD2. The CDR3 extends over 19 amino acids. The V gene's germline CDR1 is LGHNA and CDR2 YNFKEQ. Trimming cost V 0 bases and J 4 bases; bases outside gene matches: 9. The CDR3 here is CASSQDSSGSPAGANVLTF. The DNA of the CDR3 is TGTGCCAGCAGCCAAGATTCTAGCGGGAGCCCGGCCGGGGCCAACGTCCTGACTTTC.

The rearrangement links TRBV9 to TRBJ1-1, with TRBD1 matching 7 bases. The junction had 14 bases not matched to a gene; V was cut back by 6 bases and J by 3 bases. The CDR3 extends over 16 amino acids. The V gene's germline CDR1 is SGDLS and CDR2 YYNGEE. This chain's CDR3 is CASTKGGWQGDTEAFF. CDR3 nucleotides: TGTGCCAGCACCAAAGGGGGATGGCAGGGGGACACTGAAGCTTTCTTT.

About this clone itself: Other DNA sequences in this sample translate to the same CDR3. The gene calls are TRBV4-1 and TRBJ2-5; possibly TRBD2 for D (5 bases). Trimming took 2 bases from V and 2 from J, leaving 12 bases between them. The germline V gene has CDR1 MGHRA and CDR2 YSYEKL. The CDR3 consists of 15 residues. The CDR3 reads CASSQFGSAQETQYF. The CDR3 region has the DNA TGCGCCAGCAGCCAATTCGGTAGCGCGCAAGAGACCCAGTACTTC.

The chain links TRBV5-1 to TRBJ2-2, with D unresolved. V dropped 0 bases and J dropped 6 bases, with 9 bases sitting between them. The CDR3 is 14 residues long. The germline V gene has CDR1 SGHRS and CDR2 YFSETQ. The CDR3 is CASSLDGNAGELFF. The CDR3 region has the DNA TGCGCCAGCAGCTTGGATGGTAACGCCGGGGAGCTGTTTTTT.

The chain is built from TRBV4-1 and TRBJ2-7; the match to TRBD1 covers 9 bases. Germline V CDR1 and CDR2: MGHRA, YSYEKL. Trimming removed 3 bases from V and 3 bases from J; junction bases left unmatched: 9. CDR3 length: 16 amino acids. As DNA, the CDR3 is TGCGCCAGCAGCCAGGGCCGGGACAGGGCCCTCTACGAGCAGTACTTC. This translates into CASSQGRDRALYEQYF.

The chain recombines TRBV5-5 with TRBJ1-2; 7 nucleotides align to TRBD1. V shed 2 bases and J 3 bases; nucleotides not matched to a gene: 4. Per germline, CDR1 SGHKS and CDR2 YYEKEE (reference sequence). This CDR3 region has 14 residues. This CDR3 reads CASSLNDRDYGYTF. The CDR3, as DNA: TGTGCCAGCAGCTTAAATGACAGGGACTATGGCTACACCTTC. The variable domain in full, with the rest retrieved from reference TRBV5-5 and TRBJ1-2, is DAGVTQSPTHLIKTRGQQVTLRCSPISGHKSVSWYQQVLGQGPQFIFQYYEKEERGRGNFPDRFSARQFPNYSSELNVNALLLGDSALYLCASSLNDRDYGYTFGSGTRLTVV.

V gene TRBV5-1 combines with J gene TRBJ1-1; D gene uncertain. The CDR3 runs to 15 residues. Trimming removed 0 bases at V and 0 bases at J, with 9 bases between. Per the germline V gene, CDR1 is SGHRS and CDR2 is YFSETQ. The CDR3 DNA reads as TGCGCCAGCAGCTTGGAGGGTGCTATGAACACTGAAGCTTTCTTT. It translates to CASSLEGAMNTEAFF.

J is TRBJ2-7 and V is TRBV10-3; tentative D call: TRBD1 (6 bases). This CDR3 spans 13 amino acids. The germline V gene encodes CDR1 ENHRY and CDR2 SYGVKD. Deletions cut 10 bases from V and 0 bases from J, with 13 bases between. The CDR3 DNA reads as TGTGCCAGTCAGGGGACAAGCTCCTACGAGCAGTACTTC. Protein sequence: CASQGTSSYEQYF.

The V call is TRBV9, the J call TRBJ2-6, with no clear D. This CDR3 comprises 15 residues. Germline loops: CDR1 SGDLS, CDR2 YYNGEE. Trimming stripped 3 bases from V and 0 bases from J, with 7 bases between. For the CDR3, the DNA is TGTGCCAGCAGCGCAAAGAGCTCTGGGGCCAACGTCCTGACTTTC. Its protein is CASSAKSSGANVLTF.

This clone was detected only once. The chain links TRBV6-1 to TRBJ1-6; the D gene is possibly TRBD1 (6 bases). The CDR3 is made up of 14 amino acids. Trimming pared 3 bases from V and 9 bases from J, leaving 12 bases between. Germline-derived CDR1 and CDR2 are MNHNS and SASEGT. In nucleotides, the CDR3 is TGTGCCAGCAGTGAGCAGGGGTACTCTTCACCCCTCCACTTT. It specifies CASSEQGYSSPLHF.

The chain couples TRBV30 to TRBJ2-1; D gene ambiguous. Between the trimmed V and J ends, which lost 0 bases and 4 bases, there was a span of 13 bases. This CDR3 comprises 15 residues. CDR1 and CDR2 from the germline V gene are GTSNPN and SVGIG (reference sequence). CDR3 protein: CAWSVLIGNYNEQFF. CDR3 sequence (DNA): TGTGCCTGGAGTGTATTAATAGGGAATTACAATGAGCAGTTCTTC. Drawing the rest from reference TRBV30 and TRBJ2-1, the complete variable domain is SQTIHQWPATLVQPVGSPLSLECTVEGTSNPNLYWYRQAAGRGLQLLFYSVGIGQISSEVPQNLSASRPQDRQFILSSKKLLLSDSGFYLCAWSVLIGNYNEQFFGPGTRLTVL.

V is TRBV2 and J is TRBJ1-1; 12 bases fit TRBD1. Unmatched junction bases numbered 5, after V lost 7 bases and J lost 5 bases. Per the germline V gene, CDR1 is SNHLY and CDR2 is FYNNEI. This CDR3 spans 14 amino acids. The CDR3 nucleotides are TGTGCCAGCACCCGGGACAGGGGGCCAACTGAAGCTTTCTTT. Translated: CASTRDRGPTEAFF.

The chain couples TRBV5-6 to TRBJ2-7; TRBD1 matches at 8 bases. The V gene's germline CDR1 is SGHDT and CDR2 YYEEEE. The CDR3 extends over 18 amino acids. Trimming cost V 0 bases and J 2 bases; bases outside gene matches: 13. The CDR3 reads CASSLGTPWTGKTYEQYF. For the CDR3, the DNA is TGTGCCAGCAGCTTGGGGACCCCGTGGACAGGGAAAACCTACGAGCAGTACTTC.

The chain has TRBV2 and TRBJ1-5; 10 bases line up with TRBD1. Trimming took 6 bases from V and 6 from J; bases not matched to a gene: 8. CDR1 is SNHLY, CDR2 FYNNEI, per germline. The CDR3 is made up of 15 amino acids. The CDR3 region is CASRRTGGGIQPQHF. In nucleotides, the CDR3 is TGTGCCAGCAGACGGACAGGGGGAGGTATTCAGCCCCAGCATTTT.

For this clone: At the DNA level, this CDR3 is encoded by other sequences in the same sample as well. This chain connects TRBV5-1 to TRBJ2-5; 7 bases are shared with TRBD2. The junction had 1 base not matched to a gene; V was cut back by 1 base and J by 1 base. This CDR3 comprises 14 residues. Germline V CDR1 and CDR2: SGHRS, YFSETQ. The CDR3 DNA is TGCGCCAGCAGCTTGTCTAGCGGCCAAGAGACCCAGTACTTC. This encodes CASSLSSGQETQYF.

This rearrangement joins TRBV5-1 to TRBJ1-4, with D perhaps TRBD1 (6 bases). V was trimmed by 2 bases and J by 4 bases, leaving 12 bases between them. Germline V gives CDR1 SGHRS, CDR2 YFSETQ. The CDR3 has 15 amino acids. CDR3 sequence (DNA): TGCGCCAGCAGCTTACCGACAGGCGTTAATGAAAAACTGTTTTTT. It codes for CASSLPTGVNEKLFF.

CDR3 region: CASASRAGATYEQYF. For the CDR3, the DNA is TGTGCCAGCGCCTCTCGGGCAGGGGCGACCTACGAGCAGTACTTC. V is TRBV7-9 and J is TRBJ2-7; TRBD1 might be the D (6 bases). Germline CDR1 SEHNR, CDR2 FQNEAQ (reference sequence). The V and J ends lost 8 bases and 2 bases respectively, with 19 bases between them. This CDR3 is built from 15 residues. Complete variable domain (other parts from reference TRBV7-9 and TRBJ2-7): DTGVSQNPRHKITKRGQNVTFRCDPISEHNRLYWYRQTLGQGPEFLTYFQNEAQLEKSRLLSDRFSAERPKGSFSTLEIQRTEQGDSAMYLCASASRAGATYEQYFGPGTRLTVT.

This chain links TRBV10-3 with TRBJ1-3; TRBD1 matches at 7 bases. Germline loops: CDR1 ENHRY, CDR2 SYGVKD. The CDR3 consists of 14 residues. The ends lost 6 bases at V and 4 bases at J; junction bases unmatched: 6. The CDR3 protein is CAIRPGTEGNTIYF. DNA of the CDR3: TGTGCCATCAGACCCGGGACAGAAGGAAACACCATATATTTT.

The chain combines TRBV5-6 with TRBJ2-1; D is unresolved. There are 16 residues in the CDR3. V was shortened by 4 bases and J by 7 bases, with 21 bases between the two germline ends. Germline V gene sequence: CDR1 SGHDT, CDR2 YYEEEE. In nucleotides, the CDR3 is TGTGCCAGCAGCCCTTTATGGTCACCGGGCAGTAATGAGCAGTTCTTC. This translates into CASSPLWSPGSNEQFF.

V and J are TRBV10-3 and TRBJ2-3; D is possibly TRBD1 or TRBD2 (6 bases each). The CDR3 loop spans 14 amino acids. CDR1 ENHRY and CDR2 SYGVKD come from the germline V gene. Trimming pared 4 bases from V and 10 bases from J, leaving 18 bases between. CDR3 DNA sequence: TGTGCCATCAGTGCTGGGGGGCGGGCGACGGCGCAGTATTTT. This sequence encodes CAISAGGRATAQYF.

This clone was seen only a few times. Distinct nucleotide sequences in the sample also encode this CDR3. CDR3 in amino acids: CASSELDTQYF. CDR3 in DNA: TGTGCCAGCAGTGAGCTAGATACGCAGTATTTT. This chain connects TRBV2 to TRBJ2-3; D remains ambiguous. CDR1 SNHLY and CDR2 FYNNEI come from the germline V gene. The CDR3 totals 11 residues. Trimming removed 3 bases at V and 5 bases at J, with 3 bases between.